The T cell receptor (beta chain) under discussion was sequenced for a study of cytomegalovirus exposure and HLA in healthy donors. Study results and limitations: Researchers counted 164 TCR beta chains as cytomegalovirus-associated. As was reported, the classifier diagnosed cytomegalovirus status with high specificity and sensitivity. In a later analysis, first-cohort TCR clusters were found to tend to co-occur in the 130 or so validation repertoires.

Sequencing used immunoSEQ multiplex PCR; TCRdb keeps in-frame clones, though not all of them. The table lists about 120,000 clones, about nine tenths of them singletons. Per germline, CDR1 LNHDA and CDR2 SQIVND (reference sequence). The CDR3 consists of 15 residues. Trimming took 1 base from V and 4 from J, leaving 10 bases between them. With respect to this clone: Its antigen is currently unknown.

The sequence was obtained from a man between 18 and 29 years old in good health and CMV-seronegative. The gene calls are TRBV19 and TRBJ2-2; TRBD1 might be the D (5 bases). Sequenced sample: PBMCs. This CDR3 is CASSIGSQGTGELFF. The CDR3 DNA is TGTGCCAGTAGTATAGGGTCTCAGGGCACCGGGGAGCTGTTTTTT.